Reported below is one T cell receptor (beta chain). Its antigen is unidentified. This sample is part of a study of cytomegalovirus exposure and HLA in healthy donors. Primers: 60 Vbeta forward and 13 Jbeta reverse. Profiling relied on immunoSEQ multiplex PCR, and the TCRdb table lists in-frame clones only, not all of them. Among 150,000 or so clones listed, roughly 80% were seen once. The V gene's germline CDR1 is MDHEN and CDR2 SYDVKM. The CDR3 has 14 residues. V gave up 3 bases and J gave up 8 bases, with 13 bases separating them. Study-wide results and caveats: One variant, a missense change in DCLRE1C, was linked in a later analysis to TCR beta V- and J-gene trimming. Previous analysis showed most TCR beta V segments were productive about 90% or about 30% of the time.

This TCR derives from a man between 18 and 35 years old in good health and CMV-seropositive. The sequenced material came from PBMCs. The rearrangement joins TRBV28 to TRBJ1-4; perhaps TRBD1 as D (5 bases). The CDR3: CASSFGQGGEKLFF. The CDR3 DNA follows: TGTGCCAGCAGTTTCGGGCAGGGTGGGGAAAAACTGTTTTTT.